The 29 T cell receptor beta chains given below trace back to one sample, sequenced in a study of blood T cell repertoires in COVID-19. Profiling relied on immunoSEQ multiplex PCR, and the TCRdb table lists in-frame clones only, not all of them. The profile covers approximately 240,000 clones, with about 90% appearing a single time and approximately 2% taken by the ten largest. Material: PBMCs or T cells enriched from blood (not recorded which). Source of these receptors: a woman aged 18-35 years who had recovered from COVID-19.

The gene calls are TRBV14 and TRBJ1-2; the D is unclear. Trimming cost V 2 bases and J 4 bases, with 14 bases left between them. This CDR3 has 15 residues. Germline V gene sequence: CDR1 SGHDN, CDR2 FVKESK. The CDR3 region is CASSQRGLSGYGYTF. The DNA for the CDR3 is TGTGCCAGCAGCCAAAGAGGCTTGAGCGGCTATGGCTACACCTTC. The entire variable domain, with the rest obtained from reference TRBV14 and TRBJ1-2, is as follows: EAGVTQFPSHSVIEKGQTVTLRCDPISGHDNLYWYRRVMGKEIKFLLHFVKESKQDESGMPNNRFLAERTGGTYSTLKVQPAELEDSGVYFCASSQRGLSGYGYTFGSGTRLTVV.

The chain uses TRBV18 and TRBJ1-6; the match to TRBD1 covers 10 bases. The CDR3 runs to 14 residues. Trimming took 9 bases from V and 6 from J; bases not matched to a gene: 5. Germline V gene lookup returns CDR1 KGHSH and CDR2 LQKENI. This chain's CDR3 is CASSGTGANSPLHF. The CDR3 DNA is TGTGCCAGTTCCGGGACAGGGGCTAATTCACCCCTCCACTTT.

The V and J genes are TRBV27 and TRBJ1-3, with a possible D match to TRBD1 (6 bases). V lost 3 bases and J 0 bases, leaving 6 bases between the germline ends. From germline, CDR1 is MNHEY and CDR2 SMNVEV (reference sequence). The CDR3 contains 14 residues. DNA for the CDR3: TGTGCCAGCAGTTTGGGGGCCTCTGGAAACACCATATATTTT. Encoded protein: CASSLGASGNTIYF.

The CDR3 reads CASSLAVYNSPLHF. The CDR3 nucleotides are TGTGCCAGCAGTTTGGCAGTCTATAATTCACCCCTCCACTTT. The chain recombines TRBV28 with TRBJ1-6; D not certain. The CDR3 is 14 residues long. Between the trimmed V and J ends, which lost 3 bases and 3 bases, there was a span of 6 bases. Germline V gene data show CDR1 as MDHEN and CDR2 as SYDVKM.

This chain joins TRBV19 and TRBJ2-7, with D possibly matching TRBD1 (6 bases). V lost 3 bases and J 2 bases, leaving 20 bases between the germline ends. Germline CDR1 is LNHDA and CDR2 is SQIVND (reference sequence). The CDR3 consists of 17 residues. The CDR3 nucleotides are TGTGCCAGTAGTATTTCCAGGGGCGGCAGGGAACCCTACGAGCAGTACTTC. Protein sequence: CASSISRGGREPYEQYF.

This rearrangement joins TRBV18 to TRBJ2-2, with D tentatively TRBD1 (7 bases). V lost 3 bases and J lost 2, with 16 bases in between. Germline V CDR1 and CDR2: KGHSH, LQKENI. The CDR3 is made up of 17 amino acids. DNA for the CDR3: TGTGCCAGCTCACCGGTGACAGGGAGGCTTAACACCGGGGAGCTGTTTTTT. Amino acid sequence: CASSPVTGRLNTGELFF. The full variable domain, in which reference TRBV18 and TRBJ2-2 provide the parts outside the CDR3, is NAGVMQNPRHLVRRRGQEARLRCSPMKGHSHVYWYRQLPEEGLKFMVYLQKENIIDESGMPKERFSAEFPKEGPSILRIQQVVRGDSAAYFCASSPVTGRLNTGELFFGEGSRLTVL.

The V call is TRBV29-1, the J call TRBJ1-1; D unresolved. V lost 8 bases and J 13 bases, leaving 23 bases between the germline ends. The germline CDR1 and CDR2 sequences are SQVTM and ANQGSEA. The CDR3 runs 12 residues. CDR3 in DNA: TGCAGCTTACCACGCGGGTTTCTGGGGAATTTCTTT. Amino acid sequence: CSLPRGFLGNFF.

The rearrangement links TRBV10-2 to TRBJ1-1; D is perhaps TRBD1 (6 bases). Trimming cost V 3 bases and J 10 bases, with 9 bases left between them. The length of the CDR3 is 11 residues. Germline CDR1 and CDR2: WSHSY and SAAADI. Here the CDR3 DNA reads TGCGCCAGCAGTGACAGGGGTGTAGCTTTCTTT. It specifies CASSDRGVAFF.

This clone has just a few counts. This chain joins TRBV4-3 and TRBJ2-7, with 8 bases aligning to TRBD1. After removal of 0 bases from V and 7 bases from J, the junction contained 11 bases not matched to a gene. The CDR3 covers 16 residues. Germline assignment: CDR1 LGHNA and CDR2 YSLEER. The CDR3 is CASSQETGTGAGEQYF. In DNA, the CDR3 is TGCGCCAGCAGCCAAGAGACAGGGACAGGTGCGGGAGAGCAGTACTTC.

The chain recombines TRBV4-2 with TRBJ2-1, with 8 bases matching TRBD2. The CDR3 length is 15 residues. Germline values: CDR1 LGHNA, CDR2 YNFKEQ. V dropped 1 base and J dropped 15; count of bases not matched to a gene: 14. CDR3 in amino acids: CASSQGGTGGPEMFF. In DNA, the CDR3 is TGTGCCAGCAGCCAAGGGGGGACGGGGGGGCCCGAGATGTTCTTC.

There are a few counts of this clone. This chain connects TRBV3-1 (or the pseudogene TRBV3-2) to TRBJ2-7; 7 bases map to TRBD1. This CDR3 contains 20 residues. V lost 1 base, J lost 0 bases, and 18 bases stayed unmatched. The V gene's germline CDR1 is LGHDT and CDR2 YNNKEL (reference sequence). The CDR3 DNA is TGTGCCAGCAGCCAAGTCCATTTTGGTATCCGGAGGACAGGCTCCTACGAGCAGTACTTC. This translates into CASSQVHFGIRRTGSYEQYF.

V usage is TRBV3-1 (or the pseudogene TRBV3-2) and J usage is TRBJ1-3; no reliable D call. Germline-derived CDR1 and CDR2 are LGHDT and YNNKEL (reference sequence). This CDR3 is built from 17 residues. Trimming left V 0 bases short and J 2 bases short, with 14 bases between. CDR3 sequence reads: CASSQESVRLTGNTIYF. The CDR3 region has the DNA TGTGCCAGCAGCCAAGAGTCGGTACGACTTACTGGAAACACCATATATTTT.

This chain links TRBV27 with TRBJ2-5, with D unresolved. Trimming pared 5 bases from V and 0 bases from J, leaving 13 bases between. CDR3 size: 15 residues. Germline V gene lookup returns CDR1 MNHEY and CDR2 SMNVEV (reference sequence). CDR3 protein: CASSQTPSNQETQYF. CDR3 DNA sequence: TGTGCCAGCAGTCAGACACCGTCTAACCAAGAGACCCAGTACTTC.

The sample holds one count of this clone. The chain links TRBV6-5 to TRBJ2-7, with 7 nucleotides matching TRBD2. V was pared by 7 bases and J by 7 bases, with 16 bases of the junction left unmatched. Germline V gene sequence: CDR1 MNHEY, CDR2 SVGAGI. This CDR3 region has 15 residues. CDR3 in amino acids: CASTFGGEGQGEQYF. In DNA, the CDR3 is TGTGCCAGCACCTTCGGAGGGGAGGGGCAGGGAGAGCAGTACTTC.

The V and J genes are TRBV10-1 and TRBJ2-1; weak D call: TRBD2 (5 bases). CDR1 is WNHNN and CDR2 is SYGVQD in the germline V gene (reference sequence). Trimming removed 3 bases at V and 8 bases at J, with 14 bases between. This CDR3 spans 14 amino acids. In DNA form, the CDR3 reads TGCGCCAGCAGTGAATCAGCGGCTGGCTATGAGCAGTTCTTC. Protein sequence: CASSESAAGYEQFF.

The chain has TRBV6-4 and TRBJ2-3, with D tentatively TRBD1 (6 bases). Germline lookup yields CDR1 MRHNA and CDR2 SNTAGT. CDR3 length: 16 amino acids. Trimming took off 3 bases at V and 1 base at J, with 14 bases between the two ends. The CDR3 region has the DNA TGTGCCAGCAGTGAGCATCAGGGGATGGGCACAGATACGCAGTATTTT. It codes for CASSEHQGMGTDTQYF.

The V gene is TRBV27, the J gene TRBJ2-3; 11 bases line up with TRBD1. V shed 4 bases, J shed 0 bases, and the junction held 6 bases outside the gene matches. CDR1 is MNHEY and CDR2 is SMNVEV in the germline V gene (reference sequence). This CDR3 has 17 amino acids. CDR3 bases: TGTGCCAGCAGTTCACGGACAGGGGGCGCGAGCACAGATACGCAGTATTTT. Its translation: CASSSRTGGASTDTQYF.

The chain carries TRBV9 and TRBJ2-1; possibly TRBD1 for D (6 bases). V lost 3 bases and J lost 2, with 24 bases in between. This CDR3 is 19 amino acids long. Germline V gene sequence: CDR1 SGDLS, CDR2 YYNGEE. The CDR3 protein is CASSANRDRPGQTYNEQFF. For the CDR3, the DNA is TGTGCCAGCAGCGCCAATCGAGACAGGCCAGGCCAAACCTACAATGAGCAGTTCTTC.

The rearrangement joins TRBV7-2 to TRBJ1-1; D is uncertain. V dropped 1 base and J dropped 0 bases, with 12 bases sitting between them. CDR3 size: 16 residues. CDR1 is SGHTA and CDR2 is FQGNSA in the germline V gene. Here the CDR3 reads CASSLVSQIMNTEAFF. Written as DNA, the CDR3 is TGTGCCAGCAGCTTAGTGTCCCAGATCATGAACACTGAAGCTTTCTTT.

The chain links TRBV11-3 to TRBJ2-5, with 12 bases fitting TRBD2. The ends lost 5 bases at V and 5 bases at J; junction bases unmatched: 18. This CDR3 comprises 19 residues. The V gene's germline CDR1 is SGHNT and CDR2 YENEEA. The CDR3 protein is CASSPRLAGGPTLRETQYF. The CDR3 region has the DNA TGTGCCAGCAGCCCCCGGCTAGCGGGGGGGCCGACCCTTCGGGAGACCCAGTACTTC.

V gene TRBV6-5 combines with J gene TRBJ2-1, with 9 positions matching TRBD2. The germline V gene has CDR1 MNHEY and CDR2 SVGAGI. CDR3 size: 16 residues. Unmatched junction bases numbered 10, after V lost 2 bases and J lost 8 bases. CDR3 protein: CASSYLSAGGPDEQFF. CDR3 bases: TGTGCCAGCAGTTACCTGAGCGCGGGAGGGCCAGATGAGCAGTTCTTC.

The chain recombines TRBV15 with TRBJ2-6; TRBD2 matches 7 bases. The CDR3 spans 19 residues. The trim removed 0 bases at V and 0 bases at J, leaving 8 bases unmatched. Germline CDR1 is LNHNV and CDR2 is YYDKDF (reference sequence). The CDR3 DNA reads TGTGCCACCAGCAGAGATGAAGAGGGAGGGCCCTCTGGGGCCAACGTCCTGACTTTC. It translates to CATSRDEEGGPSGANVLTF.

This chain connects TRBV18 to TRBJ1-3, with D unresolved. The CDR3 consists of 16 residues. Germline loops: CDR1 KGHSH, CDR2 LQKENI. Trimming cost V 4 bases and J 2 bases, with 15 bases left between them. The CDR3 region is CASSLYVEVAGNTIYF. CDR3 DNA: TGTGCCAGCTCACTTTACGTGGAGGTCGCTGGAAACACCATATATTTT.

This clone was seen once. The V and J genes are TRBV28 and TRBJ2-3; 7 bases line up with TRBD2. Germline V lookup: CDR1 MDHEN, CDR2 SYDVKM. The V segment lost 6 bases and the J segment 5 bases; nucleotides outside the gene matches: 8. CDR3 length equals 14 residues. CDR3 in amino acids: CASSRDRGGDTQYF. The DNA for the CDR3 is TGTGCCAGCAGCCGGGACCGCGGGGGAGATACGCAGTATTTT.

Only a few counts were recorded for this clone. V and J are TRBV5-4 and TRBJ2-3; 8 bases match TRBD2. V lost 0 bases and J lost 4; bases outside the gene matches: 1. The germline gives CDR1 SGHNT, CDR2 YYREEE (reference sequence). This CDR3 has 14 residues. The CDR3 DNA sequence: TGTGCCAGCAGCTTGGCAGCGGGAGCAGATACGCAGTATTTT. Translated, it gives CASSLAAGADTQYF.

This chain joins TRBV11-2 and TRBJ1-2, with D unresolved. Germline assignment: CDR1 SGHAT and CDR2 FQNNGV. Trimming removed 5 bases from V and 5 bases from J, with 12 bases in between. The CDR3 is 13 residues long. CDR3 nucleotides: TGTGCCAGCAGCCGAAGCTCCGAGTATGGCTACACCTTC. Protein sequence: CASSRSSEYGYTF. Full variable domain (outside the CDR3, taken from reference TRBV11-2 and TRBJ1-2): EAGVAQSPRYKIIEKRQSVAFWCNPISGHATLYWYQQILGQGPKLLIQFQNNGVVDDSQLPKDRFSAERLKGVDSTLKIQPAKLEDSAVYLCASSRSSEYGYTFGSGTRLTVV.

The chain recombines TRBV7-3 with TRBJ1-2; D might be TRBD1 (5 bases). V lost 0 bases, J lost 6 bases, and 14 bases lay in between. The CDR3 runs 15 residues. The germline V gene has CDR1 SGHTA and CDR2 FQGTGA. CDR3 protein: CASSLTGGRLDGYTF. The CDR3 bases are TGTGCCAGCAGCTTAACCGGGGGACGTCTTGATGGCTACACCTTC.

The chain employs TRBV18 and TRBJ2-1; the D gene is possibly TRBD1 (6 bases). V lost 3 bases and J 7 bases, leaving 13 bases between the germline ends. The germline V gene has CDR1 KGHSH and CDR2 LQKENI. The CDR3 runs 14 residues. CDR3 DNA sequence: TGTGCCAGCTCACCTAGACAGGAGGCTAATGAGCAGTTCTTC. Encoded protein: CASSPRQEANEQFF. The full variable domain, in which reference TRBV18 and TRBJ2-1 provide the parts outside the CDR3, is NAGVMQNPRHLVRRRGQEARLRCSPMKGHSHVYWYRQLPEEGLKFMVYLQKENIIDESGMPKERFSAEFPKEGPSILRIQQVVRGDSAAYFCASSPRQEANEQFFGPGTRLTVL.

This chain links TRBV15 with TRBJ2-2; 7 bases are a match to TRBD2. V shed 1 base, J shed 4 bases, and the junction held 18 bases outside the gene matches. The CDR3 runs to 20 residues. CDR1 and CDR2 (germline): LNHNV, YYDKDF (reference sequence). CDR3 protein: CATSRGPGGGSLRVTGELFF. CDR3 nucleotides: TGTGCCACCAGCAGAGGGCCTGGCGGGGGTTCCCTCCGGGTCACCGGGGAGCTGTTTTTT. The full variable domain, completed using reference TRBV15 and TRBJ2-2, is DAMVIQNPRYQVTQFGKPVTLSCSQTLNHNVMYWYQQKSSQAPKLLFHYYDKDFNNEADTPDNFQSRRPNTSFCFLDIRSPGLGDTAMYLCATSRGPGGGSLRVTGELFFGEGSRLTVL.